These T cell receptor beta chains were read from a single sample in a study of T cells in Graves' hyperthyroidism and ophthalmopathy. TCRdb ran MiXCR on the multiplex PCR reads and lists one entry per CDR3 protein. The data show about 320,000 distinct CDR3 sequences, roughly 17% seen once. Sequencing was performed on blood. The receptors were gathered from a young man with Graves' hyperthyroidism. Both conserved end residues are part of each CDR3. D genes are given only for firm matches. Not all rows give a size; the values are once, few, many and, for expanded clones, a class.

abundance	len	d_gene	v_gene	j_gene	CDR3nt	CDR3aa
many	21	TRBD2	TRBV11-2	TRBJ2-1	TGTGCCAGCAGCTTAGATTCCGGGACTAGCGGGAGGATTGGGTCCTACAATGAGCAGTTCTTC	CASSLDSGTSGRIGSYNEQFF
-	16	TRBD2	TRBV29-1	TRBJ2-1	TGCAGCGTTGAAATGGAGGGTCCGGGACTAGTAAGCGAGCAGTTCTTC	CSVEMEGPGLVSEQFF
-	14	-	TRBV6-5	TRBJ2-7	TGTGCCAGCAGTTTAGAGGACACCCTATACGAGCAGTGCTTC	CASSLEDTLYEQCF
-	16	TRBD2	TRBV5-1	TRBJ2-1	TGCGCCAGCAGCCCCCCAGGTACTAGCGGGGAGAATGAGCAGTTCTTC	CASSPPGTSGENEQFF
many	13	-	TRBV28	TRBJ1-1	TGTGCCAGCAGGATACACGGGAACACTGAAGCTTTCTTT	CASRIHGNTEAFF
many	17	TRBD1	TRBV10-3	TRBJ2-4	TGTGCCATCAGTGAGTTTGGGACAGGGGGCACCAAAAACATTCAGTACTTC	CAISEFGTGGTKNIQYF
few	18	-	TRBV10-1	TRBJ2-3	TGCGCCAGCAGCGAACCGGTCCTGGGGGTTCCTAGCACAGATACGCAGTATTTT	CASSEPVLGVPSTDTQYF
many	17	-	TRBV7-9	TRBJ1-1	TGTGCCAGCAGCTTCGAGGGGGGCGCGAACCCAAACACTGAAGCTTTCTTT	CASSFEGGANPNTEAFF
few	15	-	TRBV12-3/TRBV12-4	TRBJ2-5	TGTGCCAGCAGTTATGGTTCTGGGAACCAAGAGACCCAGTACTTC	CASSYGSGNQETQYF
many	13	-	TRBV7-7	TRBJ1-1	TGTGCTAGCAGCTTAACAGCCGACACTGAAGCTTTCTTT	CASSLTADTEAFF
-	16	TRBD2	TRBV12-3/TRBV12-4	TRBJ2-2	TGTGCCAGCAGTTTAGGAGCGGGAGGTGGAACCGGGGAGCTGTTTTTT	CASSLGAGGGTGELFF
many	13	-	TRBV14	TRBJ2-5	TGTGCCAGCGGACGGTTTGACGTGGGGACCCAGTACTTC	CASGRFDVGTQYF
-	13	-	TRBV6-4	TRBJ2-2	TGTGCCAGCAGTACCAGTCCTACCGTGGAGCTGTTTTTT	CASSTSPTVELFF
many	11	-	TRBV11-2	TRBJ2-3	TGTGCCAGCAGCCTCCTGGATACGCAGTATTTT	CASSLLDTQYF
-	13	TRBD1	TRBV20-1	TRBJ1-1	TGCAGTGCCCAAGGGGACAGGGACGCTGAAGCTTTCTTT	CSAQGDRDAEAFF
many	12	TRBD2	TRBV20-1	TRBJ2-7	TGCAGTGCTAAGGGACTAGGCTACGAGCAGTACTTC	CSAKGLGYEQYF
-	16	TRBD2	TRBV12-3/TRBV12-4	TRBJ2-1	TGTGCCAGCAGTGGGGTGGGGCGGGGGTCCTACAATGAGCAGTTCTTC	CASSGVGRGSYNEQFF
-	18	-	TRBV3-1	TRBJ2-3	TGTGCCAGCAGCCAACTTAGTGGAGGGGGCATCGGTACAGATACGCAGTATTTT	CASSQLSGGGIGTDTQYF
few	19	TRBD2	TRBV5-1	TRBJ2-1	TGCGCCAGCAGCTTGGCCTATTGGCGGGAGGGCCTCTGGGACAATGAGCAGTTCTTC	CASSLAYWREGLWDNEQFF
many	16	TRBD2	TRBV3-1	TRBJ2-1	TGTGCCAGCAGATACACCCTAGCGGGAGCCTCTAATGAGCAGTTCTTC	CASRYTLAGASNEQFF
many	18	-	TRBV12-3/TRBV12-4	TRBJ2-1	TGTGCCAGCAGTACTCCCCCCGGGGCTAGCTTCTCCTACAATGAGCAGTTCTTC	CASSTPPGASFSYNEQFF
many	14	-	TRBV20-1	TRBJ1-1	TGCAGTGCTAGAGGGAGTGTCTCGGGCACTGAAGCTTTCTTT	CSARGSVSGTEAFF
-	13	-	TRBV6-1	TRBJ2-1	TGTGCCAGCAGTGAAGTTTGGGACAATGAGCAGTTCTTC	CASSEVWDNEQFF
many	13	-	TRBV2	TRBJ2-1	TGTGCCAGCGTGAGGGACGCCGGCAATGAGCAGTTCTTC	CASVRDAGNEQFF
many	14	-	TRBV3-1	TRBJ1-1	TGTGCCAGCAGCCAAGAGGGAGGACTCGGTGAAGCTTTCTTT	CASSQEGGLGEAFF
-	14	TRBD2	TRBV9	TRBJ2-5	TGTGCCAGCAGCCTAGCGGGAGTCCTAGAGACCCAGTACTTC	CASSLAGVLETQYF
many	12	-	TRBV2	TRBJ1-1	TGTGCCAGCAGCCAGTGGACCACTGAAGCTTTCTTT	CASSQWTTEAFF